The TCR beta chain described here comes from a study of blood T cell repertoires in COVID-19. About the study: Samples taken during acute and convalescent COVID-19 were collected in the United States, Italy and Spain. PBMCs, B-cell-depleted T cells, or T cells provided the cDNA or gDNA that made up the material.

V lost 3 bases, J lost 7 bases, and 10 bases stayed unmatched. Germline values: CDR1 LNHNV, CDR2 YYDKDF (reference sequence). The CDR3 loop spans 17 amino acids. In the original processing: For nucleated cells, counts were estimated from reference gene primer amplification. Repertoires were generated with immunoSEQ multiplex PCR, while TCRdb's copy carries only in-frame clones and drops some. The V and J calls and clone size come from that table; D and trimming were worked out from the DNA. Among about 300,000 clones listed, under 90% were seen once. The clonotype was recovered from a man aged 25 to 45 who had recovered from COVID-19. V and J are TRBV15 and TRBJ1-4; 11 bases align to TRBD1. The sample comprised PBMCs or T cells enriched from blood (not recorded which). The CDR3 DNA follows: TGTGCCACCAGCAGCCAGGGACCGGGACAGGGGGGTGAAAAACTGTTTTTT. Encoded protein: CATSSQGPGQGGEKLFF.